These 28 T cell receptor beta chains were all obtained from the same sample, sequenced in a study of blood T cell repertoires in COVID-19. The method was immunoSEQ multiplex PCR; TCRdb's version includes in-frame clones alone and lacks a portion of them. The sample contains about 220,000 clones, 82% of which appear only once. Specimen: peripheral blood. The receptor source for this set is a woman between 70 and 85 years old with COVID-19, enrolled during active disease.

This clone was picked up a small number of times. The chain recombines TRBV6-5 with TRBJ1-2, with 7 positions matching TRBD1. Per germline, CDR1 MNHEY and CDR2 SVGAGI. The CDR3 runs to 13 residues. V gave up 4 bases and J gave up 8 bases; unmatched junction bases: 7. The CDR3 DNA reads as TGTGCCAGCAGTTGGAAGGGGGCCCTGGGCTACACCTTC. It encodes CASSWKGALGYTF.

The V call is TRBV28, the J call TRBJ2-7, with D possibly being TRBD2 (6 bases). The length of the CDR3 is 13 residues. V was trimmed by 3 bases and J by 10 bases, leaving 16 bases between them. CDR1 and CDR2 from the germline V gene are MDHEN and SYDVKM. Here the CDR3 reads CASSLPQLAQQYF. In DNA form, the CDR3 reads TGTGCCAGCAGTTTGCCCCAACTAGCTCAACAGTACTTC.

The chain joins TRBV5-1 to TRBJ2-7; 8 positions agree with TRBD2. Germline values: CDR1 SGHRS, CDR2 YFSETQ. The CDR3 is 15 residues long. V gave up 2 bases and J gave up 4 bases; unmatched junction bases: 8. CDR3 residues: CASSFTTSGGYEQYF. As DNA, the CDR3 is TGCGCCAGCAGCTTCACAACTAGCGGAGGGTACGAGCAGTACTTC.

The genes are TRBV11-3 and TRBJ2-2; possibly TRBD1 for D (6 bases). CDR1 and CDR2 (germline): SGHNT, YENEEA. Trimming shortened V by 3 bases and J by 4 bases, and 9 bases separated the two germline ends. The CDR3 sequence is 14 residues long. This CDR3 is CASSFEGGTGELFF. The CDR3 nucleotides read TGTGCCAGCAGCTTTGAAGGGGGCACCGGGGAGCTGTTTTTT. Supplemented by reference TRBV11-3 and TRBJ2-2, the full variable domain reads EAGVVQSPRYKIIEKKQPVAFWCNPISGHNTLYWYLQNLGQGPELLIRYENEEAVDDSQLPKDRFSAERLKGVDSTLKIQPAELGDSAVYLCASSFEGGTGELFFGEGSRLTVL.

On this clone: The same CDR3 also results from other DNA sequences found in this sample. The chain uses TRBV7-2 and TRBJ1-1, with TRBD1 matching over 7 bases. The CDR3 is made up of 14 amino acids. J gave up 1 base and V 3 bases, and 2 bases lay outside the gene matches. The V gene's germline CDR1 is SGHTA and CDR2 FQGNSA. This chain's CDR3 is CASSLQGGNTEAFF. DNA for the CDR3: TGTGCCAGCAGCTTGCAGGGGGGGAACACTGAAGCTTTCTTT.

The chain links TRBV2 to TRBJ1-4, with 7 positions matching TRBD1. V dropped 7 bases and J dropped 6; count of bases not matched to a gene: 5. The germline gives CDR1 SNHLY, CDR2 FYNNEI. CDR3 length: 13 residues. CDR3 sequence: CASTRGQDEKLFF. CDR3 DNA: TGTGCCAGCACAAGGGGGCAGGATGAAAAACTGTTTTTT.

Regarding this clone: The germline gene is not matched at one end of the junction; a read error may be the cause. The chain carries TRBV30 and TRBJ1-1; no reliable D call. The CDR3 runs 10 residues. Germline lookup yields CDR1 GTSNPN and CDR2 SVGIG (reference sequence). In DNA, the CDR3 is TGTGCCTGGAGTCAAGATGAAGCTTTTTTT. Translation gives CAWSQDEAFF.

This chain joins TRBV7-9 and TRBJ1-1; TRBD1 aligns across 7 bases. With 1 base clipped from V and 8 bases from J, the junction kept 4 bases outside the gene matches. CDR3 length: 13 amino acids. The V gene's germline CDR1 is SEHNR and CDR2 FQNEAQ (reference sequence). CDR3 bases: TGTGCCAGCAGCTTAGGGGACAGACACGAAGCTTTCTTT. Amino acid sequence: CASSLGDRHEAFF.

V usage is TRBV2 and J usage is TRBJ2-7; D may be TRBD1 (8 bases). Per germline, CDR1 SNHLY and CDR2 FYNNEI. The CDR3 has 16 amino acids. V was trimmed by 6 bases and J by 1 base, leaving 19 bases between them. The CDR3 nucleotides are TGTGCCAGCAGCTCAAGGACAGGGAGGGGATCCTACGAGCAGTACTTC. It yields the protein CASSSRTGRGSYEQYF.

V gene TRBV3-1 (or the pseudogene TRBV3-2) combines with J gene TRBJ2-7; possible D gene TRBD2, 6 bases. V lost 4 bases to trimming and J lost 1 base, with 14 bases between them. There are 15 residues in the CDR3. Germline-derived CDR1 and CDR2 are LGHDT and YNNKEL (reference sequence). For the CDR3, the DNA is TGTGCCAGCAGCCCCGCCAGCGGGTTTTCCTACGAGCAGTACTTC. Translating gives CASSPASGFSYEQYF.

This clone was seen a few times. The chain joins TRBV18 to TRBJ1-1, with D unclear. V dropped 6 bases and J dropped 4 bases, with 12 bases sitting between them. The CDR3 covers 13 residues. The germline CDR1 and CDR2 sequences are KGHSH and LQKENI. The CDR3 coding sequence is TGTGCCAGCTCCCCCGATGTGAGCACTGAAGCTTTCTTT. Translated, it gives CASSPDVSTEAFF.

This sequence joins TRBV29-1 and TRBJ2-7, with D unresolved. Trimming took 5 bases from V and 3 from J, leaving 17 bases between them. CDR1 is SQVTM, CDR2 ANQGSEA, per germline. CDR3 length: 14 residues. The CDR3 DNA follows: TGCAGCGTTCTCATTAGAGGAAGTTACTACGAGCAGTACTTC. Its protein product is CSVLIRGSYYEQYF.

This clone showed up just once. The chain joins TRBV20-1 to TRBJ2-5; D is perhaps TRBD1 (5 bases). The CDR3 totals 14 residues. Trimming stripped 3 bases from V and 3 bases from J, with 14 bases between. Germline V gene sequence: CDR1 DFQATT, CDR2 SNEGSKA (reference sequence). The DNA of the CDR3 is TGCAGTGCTAGTGGCTTGCCAGGGAAAGAGACCCAGTACTTC. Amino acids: CSASGLPGKETQYF.

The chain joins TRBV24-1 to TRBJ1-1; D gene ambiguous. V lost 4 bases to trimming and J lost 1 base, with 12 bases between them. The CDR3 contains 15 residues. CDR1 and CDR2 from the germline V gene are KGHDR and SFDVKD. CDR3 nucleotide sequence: TGTGCCACCAGTGACCCCAATTCGGGGAACACTGAAGCTTTCTTT. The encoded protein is CATSDPNSGNTEAFF.

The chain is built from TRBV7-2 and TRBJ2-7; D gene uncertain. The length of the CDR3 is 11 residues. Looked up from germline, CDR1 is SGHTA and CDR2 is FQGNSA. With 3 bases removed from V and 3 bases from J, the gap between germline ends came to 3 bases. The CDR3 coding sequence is TGTGCCAGCAGCTTTCTCTACGAGCAGTACTTC. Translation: CASSFLYEQYF.

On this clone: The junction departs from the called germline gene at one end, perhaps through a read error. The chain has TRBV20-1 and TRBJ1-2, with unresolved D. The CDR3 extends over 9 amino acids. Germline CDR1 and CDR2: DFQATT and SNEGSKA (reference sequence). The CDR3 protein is CSATEAVRF. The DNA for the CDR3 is TGCAGTGCTACCGAGGCCGTGCGCTTC.

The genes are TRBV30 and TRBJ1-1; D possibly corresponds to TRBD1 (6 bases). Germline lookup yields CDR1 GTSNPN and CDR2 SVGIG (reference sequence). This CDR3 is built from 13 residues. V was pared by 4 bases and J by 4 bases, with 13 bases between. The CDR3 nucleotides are TGTGCCTGGAAATTACAGGGCGGCACTGAAGCTTTCTTT. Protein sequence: CAWKLQGGTEAFF.

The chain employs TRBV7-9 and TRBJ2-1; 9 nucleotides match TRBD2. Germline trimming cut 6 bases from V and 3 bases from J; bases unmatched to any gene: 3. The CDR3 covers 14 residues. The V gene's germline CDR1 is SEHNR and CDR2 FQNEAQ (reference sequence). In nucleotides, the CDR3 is TGTGCCAGCAGGGGACTAGCTGGCTACAATGAGCAGTTCTTC. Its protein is CASRGLAGYNEQFF.

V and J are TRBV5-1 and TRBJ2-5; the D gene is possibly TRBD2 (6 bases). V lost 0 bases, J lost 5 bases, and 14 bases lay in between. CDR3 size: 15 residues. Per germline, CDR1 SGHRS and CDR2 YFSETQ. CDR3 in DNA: TGCGCCAGCAGCTTGGCAGCTAGCGTTCGGGAGACCCAGTACTTC. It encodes CASSLAASVRETQYF. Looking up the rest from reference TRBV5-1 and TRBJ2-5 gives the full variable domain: KAGVTQTPRYLIKTRGQQVTLSCSPISGHRSVSWYQQTPGQGLQFLFEYFSETQRNKGNFPGRFSGRQFSNSRSEMNVSTLELGDSALYLCASSLAASVRETQYFGPGTRLLVL.

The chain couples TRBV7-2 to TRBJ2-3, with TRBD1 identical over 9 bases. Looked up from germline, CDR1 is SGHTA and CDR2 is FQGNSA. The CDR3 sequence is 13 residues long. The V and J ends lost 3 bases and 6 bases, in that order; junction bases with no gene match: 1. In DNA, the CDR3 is TGTGCCAGCAGCTTTGGGACAGGGGATACGCAGTATTTT. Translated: CASSFGTGDTQYF.

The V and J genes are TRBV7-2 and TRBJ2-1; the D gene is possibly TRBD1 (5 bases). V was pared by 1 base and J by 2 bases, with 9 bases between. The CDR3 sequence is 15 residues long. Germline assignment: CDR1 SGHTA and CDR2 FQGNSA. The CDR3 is CASSLGVQAYNEQFF. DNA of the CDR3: TGTGCCAGCAGCTTAGGTGTACAGGCCTACAATGAGCAGTTCTTC.

CDR3 sequence: CAWSVPVLAGVGEQYF. For the CDR3, the DNA is TGTGCCTGGAGTGTACCGGTACTAGCGGGAGTTGGCGAGCAGTACTTC. V and J are TRBV30 and TRBJ2-7, with TRBD2 matching 11 bases. Germline assignment: CDR1 GTSNPN and CDR2 SVGIG (reference sequence). There are 16 residues in the CDR3. V shed 0 bases and J 6 bases; nucleotides not matched to a gene: 10. The variable domain in full, completed from reference TRBV30 and TRBJ2-7, reads SQTIHQWPATLVQPVGSPLSLECTVEGTSNPNLYWYRQAAGRGLQLLFYSVGIGQISSEVPQNLSASRPQDRQFILSSKKLLLSDSGFYLCAWSVPVLAGVGEQYFGPGTRLTVT.

The CDR3: CATSDLTRGARTGELFF. The CDR3 DNA follows: TGTGCCACCAGTGATCTGACCCGGGGGGCCCGAACCGGGGAGCTGTTTTTT. The rearrangement uses TRBV24-1 and TRBJ2-2, with D possibly being TRBD2 (7 bases). Germline V gene lookup returns CDR1 KGHDR and CDR2 SFDVKD. V was pared by 3 bases and J by 5 bases, with 18 bases between. This CDR3 has 17 amino acids.

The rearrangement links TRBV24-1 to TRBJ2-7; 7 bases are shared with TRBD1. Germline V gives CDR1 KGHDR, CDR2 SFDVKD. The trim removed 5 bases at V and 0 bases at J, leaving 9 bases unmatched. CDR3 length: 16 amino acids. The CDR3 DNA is TGTGCCACCAGTGCCCCTGACAGGGCAAGCTCCTACGAGCAGTACTTC. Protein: CATSAPDRASSYEQYF.

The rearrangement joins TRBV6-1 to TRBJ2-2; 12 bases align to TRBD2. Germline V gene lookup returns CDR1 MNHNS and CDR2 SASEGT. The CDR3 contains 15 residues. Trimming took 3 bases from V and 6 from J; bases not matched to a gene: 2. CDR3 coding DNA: TGTGCCAGCAGTGATTCTAGCGGGAGGGCCGGGGAGCTGTTTTTT. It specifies CASSDSSGRAGELFF.

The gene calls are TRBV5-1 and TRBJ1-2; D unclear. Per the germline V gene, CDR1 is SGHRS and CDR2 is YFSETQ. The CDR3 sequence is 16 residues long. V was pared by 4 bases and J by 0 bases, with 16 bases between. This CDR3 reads CASSMQATVANYGYTF. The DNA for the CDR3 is TGCGCCAGCAGCATGCAAGCCACGGTAGCTAACTATGGCTACACCTTC.

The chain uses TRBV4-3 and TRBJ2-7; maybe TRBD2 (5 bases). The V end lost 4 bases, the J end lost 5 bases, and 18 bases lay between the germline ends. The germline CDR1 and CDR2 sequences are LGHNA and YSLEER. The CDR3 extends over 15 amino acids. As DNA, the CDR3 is TGCGCCAGCAGCCCAGCATCGGTCGGGATCCACGAGCAGTACTTC. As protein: CASSPASVGIHEQYF.

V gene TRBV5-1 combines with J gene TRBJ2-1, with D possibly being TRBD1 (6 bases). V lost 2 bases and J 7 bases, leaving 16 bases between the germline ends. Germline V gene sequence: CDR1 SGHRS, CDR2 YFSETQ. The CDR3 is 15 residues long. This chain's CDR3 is CASSLQGGSWNEQFF. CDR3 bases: TGCGCCAGCAGCTTACAGGGTGGTAGTTGGAATGAGCAGTTCTTC.